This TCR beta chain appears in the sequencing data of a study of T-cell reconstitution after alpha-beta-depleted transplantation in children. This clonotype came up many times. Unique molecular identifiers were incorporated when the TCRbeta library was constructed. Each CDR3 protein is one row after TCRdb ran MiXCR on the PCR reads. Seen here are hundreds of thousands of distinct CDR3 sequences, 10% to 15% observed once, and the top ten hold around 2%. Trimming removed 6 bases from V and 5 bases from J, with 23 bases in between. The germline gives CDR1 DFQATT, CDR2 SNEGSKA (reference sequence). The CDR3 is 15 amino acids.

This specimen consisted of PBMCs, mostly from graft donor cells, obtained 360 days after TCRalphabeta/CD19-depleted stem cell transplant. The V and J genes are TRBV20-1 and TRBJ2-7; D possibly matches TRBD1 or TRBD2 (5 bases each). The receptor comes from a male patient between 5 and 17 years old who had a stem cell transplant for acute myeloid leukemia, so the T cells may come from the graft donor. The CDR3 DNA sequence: TGCAGTGCGCCCCGCCTCCGGGACCCTCCCCACGAGCAGTACTTC. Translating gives CSAPRLRDPPHEQYF.